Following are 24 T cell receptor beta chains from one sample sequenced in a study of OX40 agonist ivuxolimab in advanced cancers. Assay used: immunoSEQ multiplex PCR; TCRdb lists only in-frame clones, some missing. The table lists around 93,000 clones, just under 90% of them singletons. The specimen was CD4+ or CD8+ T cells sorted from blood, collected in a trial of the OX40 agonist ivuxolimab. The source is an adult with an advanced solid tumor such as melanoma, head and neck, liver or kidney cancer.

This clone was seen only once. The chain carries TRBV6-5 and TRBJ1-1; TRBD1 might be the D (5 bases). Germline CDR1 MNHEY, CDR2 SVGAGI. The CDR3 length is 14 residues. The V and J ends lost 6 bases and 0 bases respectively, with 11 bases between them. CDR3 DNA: TGTGCCAGCAGCTGGGACCGAATGAACACTGAAGCTTTCTTT. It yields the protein CASSWDRMNTEAFF.

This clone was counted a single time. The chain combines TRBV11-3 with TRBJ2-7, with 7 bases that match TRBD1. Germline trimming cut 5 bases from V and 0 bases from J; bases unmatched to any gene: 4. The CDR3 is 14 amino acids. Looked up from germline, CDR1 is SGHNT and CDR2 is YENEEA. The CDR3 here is CASSVTGSSYEQYF. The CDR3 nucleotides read TGTGCCAGCAGCGTGACAGGGAGCTCCTACGAGCAGTACTTC.

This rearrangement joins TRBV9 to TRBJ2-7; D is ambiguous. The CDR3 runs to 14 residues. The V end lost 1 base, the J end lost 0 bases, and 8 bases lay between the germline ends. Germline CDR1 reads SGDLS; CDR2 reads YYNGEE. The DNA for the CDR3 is TGTGCCAGCAGCGTACACACCGACTCCTACGAGCAGTACTTC. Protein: CASSVHTDSYEQYF.

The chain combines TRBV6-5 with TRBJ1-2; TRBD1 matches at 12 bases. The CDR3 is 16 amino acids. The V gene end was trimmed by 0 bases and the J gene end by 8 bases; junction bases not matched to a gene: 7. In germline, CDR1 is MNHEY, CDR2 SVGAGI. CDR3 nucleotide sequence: TGTGCCAGCAGTTACTCGGGACAGGGGGCAAGATACGGCTACACCTTC. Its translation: CASSYSGQGARYGYTF.

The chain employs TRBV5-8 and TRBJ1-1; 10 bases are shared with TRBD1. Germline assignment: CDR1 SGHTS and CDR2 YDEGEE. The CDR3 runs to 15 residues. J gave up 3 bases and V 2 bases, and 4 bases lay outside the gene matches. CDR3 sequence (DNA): TGTGCCAGCAGCTTCGGACAGGGGGTGGACACTGAAGCTTTCTTT. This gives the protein CASSFGQGVDTEAFF.

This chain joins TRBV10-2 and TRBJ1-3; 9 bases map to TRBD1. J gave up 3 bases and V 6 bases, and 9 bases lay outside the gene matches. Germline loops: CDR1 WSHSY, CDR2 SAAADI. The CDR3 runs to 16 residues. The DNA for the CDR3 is TGCGCCAGCAGGGACCCGGGACAGGGAGGTGGAAACACCATATATTTT. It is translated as CASRDPGQGGGNTIYF.

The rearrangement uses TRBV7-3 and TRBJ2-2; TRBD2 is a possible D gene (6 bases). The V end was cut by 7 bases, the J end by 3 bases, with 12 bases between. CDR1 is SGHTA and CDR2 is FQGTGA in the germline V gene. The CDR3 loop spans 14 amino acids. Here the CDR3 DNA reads TGTGCCAGCAAGGAGGGCCGGTACACCGGGGAGCTGTTTTTT. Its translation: CASKEGRYTGELFF.

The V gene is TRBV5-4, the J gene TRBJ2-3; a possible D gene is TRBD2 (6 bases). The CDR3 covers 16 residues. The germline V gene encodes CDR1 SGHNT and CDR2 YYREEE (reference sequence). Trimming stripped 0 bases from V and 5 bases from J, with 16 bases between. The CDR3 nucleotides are TGTGCCAGCAGCTTGGCCGGGGGACTTGGGCTAGATACGCAGTATTTT. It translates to CASSLAGGLGLDTQYF. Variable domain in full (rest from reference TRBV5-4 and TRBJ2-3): ETGVTQSPTHLIKTRGQQVTLRCSSQSGHNTVSWYQQALGQGPQFIFQYYREEENGRGNFPPRFSGLQFPNYSSELNVNALELDDSALYLCASSLAGGLGLDTQYFGPGTRLTVL.

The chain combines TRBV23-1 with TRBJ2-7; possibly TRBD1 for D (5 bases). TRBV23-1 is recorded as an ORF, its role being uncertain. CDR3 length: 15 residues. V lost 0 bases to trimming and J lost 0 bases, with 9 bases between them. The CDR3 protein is CASSQSHRSSYEQYF. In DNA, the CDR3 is TGCGCCAGCAGTCAATCACACAGGAGCTCCTACGAGCAGTACTTC.

CDR3 nucleotides: TGTGCCAGCAGCTTAACCAGAGACACCGGGGAGCTGTTTTTT. Amino acid sequence: CASSLTRDTGELFF. This sequence joins TRBV7-3 and TRBJ2-2; D ambiguous. Trimming removed 0 bases from V and 3 bases from J, with 5 bases in between. Germline CDR1 reads SGHTA; CDR2 reads FQGTGA. This CDR3 contains 14 residues. The entire variable domain, with the rest obtained from reference TRBV7-3 and TRBJ2-2, is as follows: GAGVSQTPSNKVTEKGKYVELRCDPISGHTALYWYRQSLGQGPEFLIYFQGTGAADDSGLPNDRFFAVRPEGSVSTLKIQRTERGDSAVYLCASSLTRDTGELFFGEGSRLTVL.

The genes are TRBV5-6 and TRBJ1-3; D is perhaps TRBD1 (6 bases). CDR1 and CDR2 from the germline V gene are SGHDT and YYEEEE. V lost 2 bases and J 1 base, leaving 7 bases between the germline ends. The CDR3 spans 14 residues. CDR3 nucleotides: TGTGCCAGCAGCTTCGGGACATCTGGAAACACCATATATTTT. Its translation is CASSFGTSGNTIYF.

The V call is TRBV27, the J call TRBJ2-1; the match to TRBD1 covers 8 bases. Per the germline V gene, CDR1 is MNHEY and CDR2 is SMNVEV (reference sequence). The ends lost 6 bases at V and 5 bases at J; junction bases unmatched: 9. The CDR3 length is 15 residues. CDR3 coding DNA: TGTGCCAGCAGCACCAGGGACAGGTTCGACAATGAGCAGTTCTTC. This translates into CASSTRDRFDNEQFF.

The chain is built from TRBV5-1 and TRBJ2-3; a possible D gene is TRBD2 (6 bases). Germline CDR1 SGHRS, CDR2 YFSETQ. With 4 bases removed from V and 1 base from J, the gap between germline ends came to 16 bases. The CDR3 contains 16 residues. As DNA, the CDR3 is TGCGCCAGCAGCCCATGGACGGGGGTGCGCACAGATACGCAGTATTTT. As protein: CASSPWTGVRTDTQYF.

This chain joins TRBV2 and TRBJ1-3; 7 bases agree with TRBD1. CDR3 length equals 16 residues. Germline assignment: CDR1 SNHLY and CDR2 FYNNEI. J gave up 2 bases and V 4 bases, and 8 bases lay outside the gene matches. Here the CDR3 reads CASSVDRVRTGNTIYF. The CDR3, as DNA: TGTGCCAGCAGTGTTGACAGGGTTCGCACTGGAAACACCATATATTTT.

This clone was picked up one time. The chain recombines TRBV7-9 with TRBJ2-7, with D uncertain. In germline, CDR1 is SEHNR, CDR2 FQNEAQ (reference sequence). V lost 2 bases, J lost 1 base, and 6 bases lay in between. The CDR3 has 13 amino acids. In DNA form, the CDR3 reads TGTGCCAGCAGCTTATCCCCTTCCTACGAGCAGTACTTC. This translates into CASSLSPSYEQYF. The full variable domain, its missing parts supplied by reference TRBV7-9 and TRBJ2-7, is DTGVSQNPRHKITKRGQNVTFRCDPISEHNRLYWYRQTLGQGPEFLTYFQNEAQLEKSRLLSDRFSAERPKGSFSTLEIQRTEQGDSAMYLCASSLSPSYEQYFGPGTRLTVT.

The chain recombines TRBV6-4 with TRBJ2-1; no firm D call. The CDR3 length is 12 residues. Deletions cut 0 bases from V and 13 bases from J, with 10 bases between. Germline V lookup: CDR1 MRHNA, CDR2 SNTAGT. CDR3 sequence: CASSDSGKSQFF. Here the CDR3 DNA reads TGTGCCAGCAGTGACTCGGGGAAGTCCCAGTTCTTC.

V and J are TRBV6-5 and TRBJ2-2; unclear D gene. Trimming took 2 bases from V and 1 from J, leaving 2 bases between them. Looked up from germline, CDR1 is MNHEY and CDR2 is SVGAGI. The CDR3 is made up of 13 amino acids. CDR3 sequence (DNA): TGTGCCAGCAGTTACCAGAACACCGGGGAGCTGTTTTTT. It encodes CASSYQNTGELFF.

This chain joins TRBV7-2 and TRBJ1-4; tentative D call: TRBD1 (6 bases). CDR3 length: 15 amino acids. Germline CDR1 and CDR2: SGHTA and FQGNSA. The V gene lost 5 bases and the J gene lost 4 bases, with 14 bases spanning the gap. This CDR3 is CASSQSARGNEKLFF. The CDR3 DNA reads TGTGCCAGCAGCCAATCGGCCAGGGGTAATGAAAAACTGTTTTTT. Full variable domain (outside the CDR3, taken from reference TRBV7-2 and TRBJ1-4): GAGVSQSPSNKVTEKGKDVELRCDPISGHTALYWYRQSLGQGLEFLIYFQGNSAPDKSGLPSDRFSAERTGGSVSTLTIQRTQQEDSAVYLCASSQSARGNEKLFFGSGTQLSVL.

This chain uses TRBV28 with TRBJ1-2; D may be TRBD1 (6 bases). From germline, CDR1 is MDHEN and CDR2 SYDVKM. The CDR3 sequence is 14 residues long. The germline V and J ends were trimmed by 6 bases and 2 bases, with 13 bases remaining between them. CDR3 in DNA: TGTGCCAGCAGGACTCTCGGGACAAACTATGGCTACACCTTC. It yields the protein CASRTLGTNYGYTF.

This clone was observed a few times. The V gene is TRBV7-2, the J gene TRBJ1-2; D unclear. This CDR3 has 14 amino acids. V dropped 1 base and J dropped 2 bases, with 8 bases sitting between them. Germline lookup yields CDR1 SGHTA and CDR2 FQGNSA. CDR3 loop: CASSLVTRNYGYTF. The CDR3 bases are TGTGCCAGCAGCTTAGTTACACGGAACTATGGCTACACCTTC.

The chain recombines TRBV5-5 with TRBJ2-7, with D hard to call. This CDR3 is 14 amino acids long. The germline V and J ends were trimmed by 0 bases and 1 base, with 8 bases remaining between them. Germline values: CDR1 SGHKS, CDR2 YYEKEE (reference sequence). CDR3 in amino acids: CASSLVPQSYEQYF. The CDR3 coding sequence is TGTGCCAGCAGCTTGGTTCCCCAATCCTACGAGCAGTACTTC.

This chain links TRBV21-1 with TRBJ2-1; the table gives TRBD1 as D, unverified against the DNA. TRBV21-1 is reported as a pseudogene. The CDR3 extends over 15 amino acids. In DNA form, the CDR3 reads TGTGCCAGCAGCAAACCGGGACAGGGGTGGAATGAGCAGTTCTTC. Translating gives CASSKPGQGWNEQFF.

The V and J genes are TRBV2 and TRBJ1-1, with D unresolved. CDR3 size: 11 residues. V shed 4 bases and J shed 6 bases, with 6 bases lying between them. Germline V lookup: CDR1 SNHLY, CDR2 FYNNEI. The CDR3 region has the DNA TGTGCCAGCAGTGTGCATGCTGAAGCTTTCTTT. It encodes CASSVHAEAFF.

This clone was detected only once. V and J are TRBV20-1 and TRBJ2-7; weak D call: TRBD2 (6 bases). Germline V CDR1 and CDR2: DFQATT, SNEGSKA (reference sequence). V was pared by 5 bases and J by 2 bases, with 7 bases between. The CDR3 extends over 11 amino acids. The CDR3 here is CSAGEAYEQYF. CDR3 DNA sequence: TGCAGTGCTGGGGAGGCCTACGAGCAGTACTTC.